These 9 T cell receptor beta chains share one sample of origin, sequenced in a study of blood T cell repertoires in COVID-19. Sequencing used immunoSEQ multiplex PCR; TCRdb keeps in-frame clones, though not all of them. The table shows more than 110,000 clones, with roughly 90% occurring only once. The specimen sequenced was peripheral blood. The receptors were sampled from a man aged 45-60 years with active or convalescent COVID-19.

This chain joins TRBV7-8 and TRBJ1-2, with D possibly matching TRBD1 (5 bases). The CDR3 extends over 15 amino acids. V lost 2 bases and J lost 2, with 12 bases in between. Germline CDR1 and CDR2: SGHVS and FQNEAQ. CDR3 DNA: TGTGCCAGCAGCTTATCGGGGGTAGGGAACTATGGCTACACCTTC. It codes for CASSLSGVGNYGYTF.

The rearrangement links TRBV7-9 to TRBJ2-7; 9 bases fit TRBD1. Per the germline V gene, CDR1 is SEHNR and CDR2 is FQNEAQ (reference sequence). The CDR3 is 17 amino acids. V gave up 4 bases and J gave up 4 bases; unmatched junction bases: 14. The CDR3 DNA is TGTGCCAGCAGCTCAACCACCGGGACAGGGAATTCTTACGAGCAGTACTTC. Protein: CASSSTTGTGNSYEQYF.

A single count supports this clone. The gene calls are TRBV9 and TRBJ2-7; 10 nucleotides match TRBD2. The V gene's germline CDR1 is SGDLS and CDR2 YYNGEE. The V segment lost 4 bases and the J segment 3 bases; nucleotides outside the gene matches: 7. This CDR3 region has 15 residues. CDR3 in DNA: TGTGCCAGCAGCCCGCGGGTAGCGGGAGGCTACGAGCAGTACTTC. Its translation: CASSPRVAGGYEQYF.

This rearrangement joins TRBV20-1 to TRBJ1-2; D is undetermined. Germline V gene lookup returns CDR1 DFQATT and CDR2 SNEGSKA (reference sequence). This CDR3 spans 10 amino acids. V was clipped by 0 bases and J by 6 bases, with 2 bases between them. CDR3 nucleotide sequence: TGCAGTGCTAGAGACGATGGCTACACCTTC. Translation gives CSARDDGYTF.

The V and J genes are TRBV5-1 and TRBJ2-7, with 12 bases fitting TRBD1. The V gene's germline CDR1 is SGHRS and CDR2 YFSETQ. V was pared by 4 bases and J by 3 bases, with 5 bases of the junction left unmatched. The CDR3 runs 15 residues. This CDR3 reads CASSPGTGGHYEQYF. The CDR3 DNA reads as TGCGCCAGCAGCCCGGGGACAGGGGGCCACTACGAGCAGTACTTC.

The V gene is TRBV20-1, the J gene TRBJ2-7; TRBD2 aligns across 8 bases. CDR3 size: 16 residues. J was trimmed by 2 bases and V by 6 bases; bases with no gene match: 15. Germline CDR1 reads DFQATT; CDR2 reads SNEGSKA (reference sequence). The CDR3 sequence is CSASKGAGVLTYEQYF. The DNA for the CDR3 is TGCAGTGCCAGTAAAGGAGCGGGAGTCCTTACCTACGAGCAGTACTTC.

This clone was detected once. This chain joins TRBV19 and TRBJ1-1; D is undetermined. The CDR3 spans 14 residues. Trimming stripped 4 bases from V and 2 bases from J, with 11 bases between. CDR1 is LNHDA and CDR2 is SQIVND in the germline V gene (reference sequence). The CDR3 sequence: CASSNLQFNTEAFF. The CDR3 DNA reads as TGTGCCAGTAGTAATCTACAGTTTAACACTGAAGCTTTCTTT.

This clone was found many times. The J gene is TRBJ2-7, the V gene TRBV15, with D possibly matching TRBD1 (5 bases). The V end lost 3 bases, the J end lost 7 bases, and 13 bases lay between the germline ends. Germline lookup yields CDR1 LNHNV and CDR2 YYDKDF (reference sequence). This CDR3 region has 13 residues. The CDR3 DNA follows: TGTGCCACCAGCAGCCAGGGTCGTGGGGAGCAGTACTTC. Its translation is CATSSQGRGEQYF.

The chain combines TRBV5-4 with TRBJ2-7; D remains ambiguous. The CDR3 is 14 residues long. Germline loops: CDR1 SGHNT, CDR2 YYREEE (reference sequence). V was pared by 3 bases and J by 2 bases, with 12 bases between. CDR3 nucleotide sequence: TGTGCCAGCAGCTCTAAGACCGACACCTACGAGCAGTACTTC. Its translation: CASSSKTDTYEQYF. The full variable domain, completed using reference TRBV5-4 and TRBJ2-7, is ETGVTQSPTHLIKTRGQQVTLRCSSQSGHNTVSWYQQALGQGPQFIFQYYREEENGRGNFPPRFSGLQFPNYSSELNVNALELDDSALYLCASSSKTDTYEQYFGPGTRLTVT.